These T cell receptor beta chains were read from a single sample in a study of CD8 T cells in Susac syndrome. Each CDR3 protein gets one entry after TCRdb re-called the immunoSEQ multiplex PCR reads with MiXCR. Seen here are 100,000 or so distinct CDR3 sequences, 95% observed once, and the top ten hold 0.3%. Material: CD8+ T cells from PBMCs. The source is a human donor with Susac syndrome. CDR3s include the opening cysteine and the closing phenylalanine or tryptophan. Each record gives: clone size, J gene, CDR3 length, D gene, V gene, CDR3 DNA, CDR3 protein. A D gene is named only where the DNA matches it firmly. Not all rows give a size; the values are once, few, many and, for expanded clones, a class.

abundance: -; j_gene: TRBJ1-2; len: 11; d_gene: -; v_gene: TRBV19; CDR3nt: TGTGCCAGTACAAACTATTATGGCTACACCTTC; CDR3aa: CASTNYYGYTF
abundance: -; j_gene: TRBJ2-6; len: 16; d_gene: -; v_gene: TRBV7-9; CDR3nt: TGTGCCAGCAGCTTGACAGGTCTCTCTGGGGCCAACGTCCTGACTTTC; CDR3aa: CASSLTGLSGANVLTF
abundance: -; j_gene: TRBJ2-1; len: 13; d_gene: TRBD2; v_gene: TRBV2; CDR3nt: TGTGCCAGCAGGGATAGCGGGACGAATGAGCAGTTCTTC; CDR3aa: CASRDSGTNEQFF
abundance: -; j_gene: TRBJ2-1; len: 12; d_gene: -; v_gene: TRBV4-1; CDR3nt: TGCGCCAGCAGCCGAGACAGCAATGAGCAGTTCTTC; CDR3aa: CASSRDSNEQFF
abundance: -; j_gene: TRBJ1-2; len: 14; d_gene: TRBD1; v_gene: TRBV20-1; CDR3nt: TGCAGTGCCCCCCCGGGACAGGGGGCCAATGGCTACACCTTC; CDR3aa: CSAPPGQGANGYTF
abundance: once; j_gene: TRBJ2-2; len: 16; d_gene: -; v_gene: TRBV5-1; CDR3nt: TGCGCCAGCAGCTTGGTCCCGGGAGTCGGCACCGGGGAGCTGTTTTTT; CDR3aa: CASSLVPGVGTGELFF
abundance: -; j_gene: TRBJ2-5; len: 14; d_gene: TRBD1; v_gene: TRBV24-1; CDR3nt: TGTGCCACCAGTGAAACAGGGGCTGGAGAGACCCAGTACTTC; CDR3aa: CATSETGAGETQYF
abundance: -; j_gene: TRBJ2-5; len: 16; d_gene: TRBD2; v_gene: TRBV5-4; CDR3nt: TGTGCCAGCAGCTTGGCGTCTAGCGGGGAGGGAGAGACCCAGTACTTC; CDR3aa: CASSLASSGEGETQYF
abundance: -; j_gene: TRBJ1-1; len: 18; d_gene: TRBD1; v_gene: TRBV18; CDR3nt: TGTGCCAGCTCACCAAGTCGGACAGGCGCCCCTATGAACACTGAAGCTTTCTTT; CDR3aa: CASSPSRTGAPMNTEAFF
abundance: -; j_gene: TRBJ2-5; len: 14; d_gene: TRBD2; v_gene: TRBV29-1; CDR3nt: TGCAGCGTTGATCTCAGGGAGGGCCAAGAGACCCAGTACTTC; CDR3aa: CSVDLREGQETQYF
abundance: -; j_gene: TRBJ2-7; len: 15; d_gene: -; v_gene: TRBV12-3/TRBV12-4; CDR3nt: TGTGCCAGCAGTTCCGTGGACGGCGGCTCCTACGAGCAGTACTTC; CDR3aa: CASSSVDGGSYEQYF
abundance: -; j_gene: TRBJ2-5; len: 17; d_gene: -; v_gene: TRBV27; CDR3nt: TGTGCCAGCAGCCTTAGGGCCTCCATGGAGGGGCTAGAGACCCAGTACTTC; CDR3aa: CASSLRASMEGLETQYF
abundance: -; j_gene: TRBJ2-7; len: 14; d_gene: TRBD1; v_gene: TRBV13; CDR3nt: TGTGCCAGCAGCGCGGCAGGGGGCAAGTACGAGCAGTACTTC; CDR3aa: CASSAAGGKYEQYF
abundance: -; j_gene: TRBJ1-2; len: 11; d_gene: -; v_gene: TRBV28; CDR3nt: TGTGCCAGCAGTTTAAGGGCCAGCTACACCTTC; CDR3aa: CASSLRASYTF
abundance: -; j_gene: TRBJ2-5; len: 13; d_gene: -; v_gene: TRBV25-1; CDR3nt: TGTGCCAGCAGTGAGGCAGTCGGGGAGACCCAGTACTTC; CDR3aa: CASSEAVGETQYF
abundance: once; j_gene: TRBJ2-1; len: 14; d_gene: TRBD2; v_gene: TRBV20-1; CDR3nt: TGCAGCGCTACGACTAGCGCCTCCTACAATGAGCAGTTCTTC; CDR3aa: CSATTSASYNEQFF
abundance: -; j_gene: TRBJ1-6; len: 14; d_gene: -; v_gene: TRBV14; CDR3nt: TGTGCCAGCAGCACACAGGAGAGAGATTCACCCCTCCACTTT; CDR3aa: CASSTQERDSPLHF
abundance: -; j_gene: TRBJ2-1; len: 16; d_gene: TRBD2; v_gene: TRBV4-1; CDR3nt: TGCGCCAGCAGCCAAGTGCAGCGGGGGGGCCTGGATGAGCAGTTCTTC; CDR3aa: CASSQVQRGGLDEQFF
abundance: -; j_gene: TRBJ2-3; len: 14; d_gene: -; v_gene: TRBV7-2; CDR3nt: TGTGCCAGCAGCTTAATGGGCGGCACAGATACGCAGTATTTT; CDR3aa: CASSLMGGTDTQYF
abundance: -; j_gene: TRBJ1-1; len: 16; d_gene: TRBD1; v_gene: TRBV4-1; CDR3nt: TGCGCCAGCAGCCACCGGACAGGGGCCCCGAACACTGAAGCTTTCTTT; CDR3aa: CASSHRTGAPNTEAFF
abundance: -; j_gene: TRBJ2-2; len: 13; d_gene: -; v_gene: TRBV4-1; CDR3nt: TGCGCCAGCAGCCAAGCCGGAACCGGGGAGCTGTTTTTT; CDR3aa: CASSQAGTGELFF
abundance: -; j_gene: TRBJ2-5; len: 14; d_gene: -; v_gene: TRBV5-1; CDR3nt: TGCGCCAGCAGCATCGCCGGGGGCGGGGAGACCCAGTACTTC; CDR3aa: CASSIAGGGETQYF
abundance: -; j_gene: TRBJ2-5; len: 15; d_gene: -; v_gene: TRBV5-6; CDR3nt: TGTGCCAGCAGCTTGGTCACCAGGCGACAAGAGACCCAGTACTTC; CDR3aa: CASSLVTRRQETQYF
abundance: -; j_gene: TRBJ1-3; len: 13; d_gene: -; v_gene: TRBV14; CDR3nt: TGTGCCAGCAGCCCCAACGGAGGAAACACCATATATTTT; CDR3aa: CASSPNGGNTIYF
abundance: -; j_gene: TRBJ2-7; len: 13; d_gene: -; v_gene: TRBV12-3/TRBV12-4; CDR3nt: TGTGCCAGCAGTTTGATATCGTCGAACGAGCAGTACTTC; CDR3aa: CASSLISSNEQYF
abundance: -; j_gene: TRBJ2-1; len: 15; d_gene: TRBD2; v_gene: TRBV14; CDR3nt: TGTGCCAGCGGTCTGGAGCGGGGGACCTACAATGAGCAGTTCTTC; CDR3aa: CASGLERGTYNEQFF
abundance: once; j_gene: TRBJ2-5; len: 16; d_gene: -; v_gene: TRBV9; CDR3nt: TGTGCCAGCACCCCGGGGGCAGACCTGTACCAAGAGACCCAGTACTTC; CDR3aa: CASTPGADLYQETQYF
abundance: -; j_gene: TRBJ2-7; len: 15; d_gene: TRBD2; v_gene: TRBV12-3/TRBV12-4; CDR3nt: TGTGCCAGCAGTCCATCCCCCCCGGGGGGAGGGGAGCAGTACTTC; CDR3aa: CASSPSPPGGGEQYF
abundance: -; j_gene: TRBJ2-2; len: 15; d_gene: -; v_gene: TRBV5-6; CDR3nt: TGTGCCAGCAGCTTGGGTGGGAGCGGGACCGGGGAGCTGTTTTTT; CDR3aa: CASSLGGSGTGELFF
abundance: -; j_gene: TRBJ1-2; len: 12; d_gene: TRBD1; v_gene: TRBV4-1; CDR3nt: TGCGCCAGCTCTGGCAGGGGGAATGGCTACACCTTC; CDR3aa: CASSGRGNGYTF
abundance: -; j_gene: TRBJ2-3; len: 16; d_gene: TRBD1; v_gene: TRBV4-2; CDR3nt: TGTGCCAGCAGCCAAGAACCCGGACAGGGCGCAGATACGCAGTATTTT; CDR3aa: CASSQEPGQGADTQYF
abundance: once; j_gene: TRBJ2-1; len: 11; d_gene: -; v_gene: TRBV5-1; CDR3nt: TGCGCCAGCACCAATTCGACAGGGCAGTTCTTC; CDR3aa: CASTNSTGQFF
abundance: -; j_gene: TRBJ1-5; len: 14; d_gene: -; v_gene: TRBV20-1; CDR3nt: TGCAGTGCTAGAGATGGCACAGAAAATCAGCCCCAGCATTTT; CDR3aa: CSARDGTENQPQHF
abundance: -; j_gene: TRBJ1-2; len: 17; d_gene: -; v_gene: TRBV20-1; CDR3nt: TGCAGTGCTACCTCCCCCGGGACCCCCAACGAGAAATATGGCTACACCTTC; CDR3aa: CSATSPGTPNEKYGYTF
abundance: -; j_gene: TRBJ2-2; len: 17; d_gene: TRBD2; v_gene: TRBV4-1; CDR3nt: TGCGCCAGCAGCCGGCCTCTAGCGGTCGACCTCACCGGGGAGCTGTTTTTT; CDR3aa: CASSRPLAVDLTGELFF
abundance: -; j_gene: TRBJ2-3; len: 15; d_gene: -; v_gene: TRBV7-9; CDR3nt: TGTGCCAGCACGACAGCGATAGGTGCGACAGATACGCAGTATTTT; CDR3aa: CASTTAIGATDTQYF
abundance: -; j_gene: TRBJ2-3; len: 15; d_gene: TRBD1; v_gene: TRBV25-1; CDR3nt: TGTGCCAGCAGCCCGACAGGGGGGTACACAGATACGCAGTATTTT; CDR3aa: CASSPTGGYTDTQYF